This T cell receptor (beta chain) was sequenced for a study of T cells in Graves' hyperthyroidism and ophthalmopathy. The investigators amplified TCR beta CDR3 regions from RNA transcripts. Initially, a first-round RT-PCR of the TCR CDR3 employed the HTBI primer set. One entry per CDR3 protein results from TCRdb running MiXCR on the multiplex PCR reads. The sample consists of a few hundred thousand distinct CDR3 sequences, 20% to 25% of them appearing once. This clonotype has just a few counts. PBMCs were sourced from less than 13 ml fresh peripheral blood. Sequenced sample: blood. The receptor was derived from a woman aged 65 to 85 with Graves' ophthalmopathy.

CDR3 DNA sequence: TGTGCCAGCAGCGCTGACAGGGGCTACGAGCAGTACTTC. Its translation: CASSADRGYEQYF. This chain links TRBV6-4 with TRBJ2-7, with 8 bases identical to TRBD1. The CDR3 has 13 residues. Germline V CDR1 and CDR2: MRHNA, SNTAGT. The V segment lost 6 bases and the J segment 3 bases; nucleotides outside the gene matches: 4.